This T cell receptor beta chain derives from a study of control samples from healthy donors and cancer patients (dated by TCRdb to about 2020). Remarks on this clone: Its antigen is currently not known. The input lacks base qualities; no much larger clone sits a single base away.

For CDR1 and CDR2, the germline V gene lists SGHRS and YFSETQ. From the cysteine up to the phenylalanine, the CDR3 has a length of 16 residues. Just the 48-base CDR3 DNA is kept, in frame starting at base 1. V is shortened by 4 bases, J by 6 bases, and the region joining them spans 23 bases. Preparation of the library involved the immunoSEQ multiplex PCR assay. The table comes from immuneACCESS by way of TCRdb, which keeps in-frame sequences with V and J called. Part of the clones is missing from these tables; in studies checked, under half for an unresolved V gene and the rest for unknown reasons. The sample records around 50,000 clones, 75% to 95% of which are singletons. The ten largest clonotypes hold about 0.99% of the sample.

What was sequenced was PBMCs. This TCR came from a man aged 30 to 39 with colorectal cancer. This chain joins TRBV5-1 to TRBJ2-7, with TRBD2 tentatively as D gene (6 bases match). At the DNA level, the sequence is TGCGCCAGCAGCCCCATTGAGGCGGTATCGCGGGGCGAGCAGTACTTC. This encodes CASSPIEAVSRGEQYF.